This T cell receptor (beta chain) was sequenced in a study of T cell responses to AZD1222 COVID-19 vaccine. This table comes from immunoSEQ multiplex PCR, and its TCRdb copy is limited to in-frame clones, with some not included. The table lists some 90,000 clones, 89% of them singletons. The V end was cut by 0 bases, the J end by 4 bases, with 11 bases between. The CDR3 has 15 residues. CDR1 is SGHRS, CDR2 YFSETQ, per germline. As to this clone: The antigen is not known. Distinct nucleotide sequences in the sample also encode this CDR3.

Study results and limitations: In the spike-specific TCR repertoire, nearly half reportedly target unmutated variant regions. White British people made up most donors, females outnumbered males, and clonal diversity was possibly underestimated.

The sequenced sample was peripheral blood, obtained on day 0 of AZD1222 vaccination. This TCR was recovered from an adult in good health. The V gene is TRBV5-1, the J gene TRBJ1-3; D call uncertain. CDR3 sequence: CASSLGQASGNTIYF. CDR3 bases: TGCGCCAGCAGCTTGGGGCAGGCGAGCGGAAACACCATATATTTT.